The 4 T cell receptor beta chains in this list originate from one sample, sequenced in a study of post-analysis software for immune sequencing data (dated by TCRdb to the mid-2010s). Overall study outcomes, separate from this receptor: A few TRBV segments, including TRBV5-6, TRBV5-1 and TRBV20-1, were significantly more frequent in patients than controls.

Receptor libraries were prepared by PCR. Sequenced on an Illumina HiSeq 2500. To reduce PCR and sequencing biases, unique molecular identifiers were incorporated into the TCR beta cDNA libraries. TCRdb applied fastp at Q25 and MiXCR to the public reads, then kept only in-frame beta chains. Entries that share a CDR3 protein sequence are merged under the most common genes and DNA. This sample lists 700,000 to 800,000 distinct CDR3 sequences; 25% to 30% were detected once. Of the sample, roughly 0.57% is held by the ten largest clones. Their recognized antigens are unknown. Sequenced input: blood. The receptors derive from a girl aged 5 to 17 with multiple sclerosis.

With respect to this clonotype: Since the CDR3 does not end with the conserved phenylalanine or tryptophan, this likely comes from a read error. CDR3 DNA sequence: TGTGCCAGCAGCAGGGGACAGGGGGCAGGATACGAGCAGTACTAC. Translating gives CASSRGQGAGYEQYY. The chain joins TRBV6-5 to TRBJ2-7; 12 nucleotides align to TRBD1. After removal of 6 bases from V and 4 bases from J, the junction contained 7 bases not matched to a gene. This CDR3 is 15 amino acids long. Per germline, CDR1 MNHEY and CDR2 SVGAGI.

This clonotype was picked up many times. The chain recombines TRBV6-5 with TRBJ2-7; D ambiguous. The germline V and J ends were trimmed by 2 bases and 1 base, with 12 bases remaining between them. The CDR3 runs to 15 residues. The germline gives CDR1 MNHEY, CDR2 SVGAGI. CDR3 DNA sequence: TGTGCCAGCAGTTACGGGTCTGCCGGGTCCTACGAGCAGTACTTC. As protein: CASSYGSAGSYEQYF.

This clonotype was detected only a few times. The V gene is TRBV6-6, the J gene TRBJ2-1, with a weak D call TRBD1 (6 bases). The CDR3 covers 12 residues. Trimming pared 6 bases from V and 7 bases from J, leaving 10 bases between. The germline gives CDR1 MNHNY, CDR2 SVGAGI (reference sequence). The CDR3 loop is CASSPGENEQFF. The CDR3 nucleotides read TGTGCCAGCAGCCCAGGGGAGAATGAGCAGTTCTTC.

This clonotype was picked up a small number of times. Possible read error: a much larger clone is one base away. The chain uses TRBV6-6 and TRBJ2-6, with D perhaps TRBD1 (5 bases). Germline V gene data show CDR1 as MNHNY and CDR2 as SVGAGI (reference sequence). The CDR3 sequence is 12 residues long. The CDR3 bases are TGTGCCAGCAGTTCTGGGGCCAACGTCCAGACTTTC. Protein: CASSSGANVQTF.